These T cell receptor beta chains were read from a single sample in a study of neurological immune-mediated disorders. TCRdb re-derived calls from the 5' RACE reads in MiXCR, one entry per CDR3 protein. The table includes 20,000 to 25,000 distinct CDR3 sequences, 5.5% to 8% detected once. Sequences were obtained from CD8+ T cells from blood. The source is a man younger than 35 in good health. Each CDR3 is given with its conserved first and last residue. The order of the fields is V gene, J gene, clone size, D gene, CDR3 DNA, CDR3 protein. The D gene is left open where the match is weak. Part of the rows lack a size; the others show once, few, many or a class for expanded clones.

V: TRBV27; J: TRBJ2-3; size: many; D: -; DNA: TGTGCCAGCAGTTTATTAGAGGGGGGGACAGATACGCAGTATTTT; CDR3: CASSLLEGGTDTQYF
V: TRBV4-1; J: TRBJ1-1; size: many; D: -; DNA: TGCGCCAGCAGCCAAGTGGGGAGAACTGAAGCTTTCTTT; CDR3: CASSQVGRTEAFF
V: TRBV11-2; J: TRBJ2-1; size: many; D: TRBD2; DNA: TGTGCCAGCAGCTTAAGGCGGTTCGTAGCGGGGGAGCAGTTCTTC; CDR3: CASSLRRFVAGEQFF
V: TRBV7-9; J: TRBJ2-7; size: many; D: TRBD1; DNA: TGTGCCAGCAGCTTACCCGGGACAGGGCCTATGATCTCCTACGAGCAGTACTTC; CDR3: CASSLPGTGPMISYEQYF
V: TRBV5-5; J: TRBJ2-7; size: many; D: -; DNA: TGTGCCAGCAGCAGGACAGCAACGAGCCACGAGCAGTACTTC; CDR3: CASSRTATSHEQYF
V: TRBV6-5; J: TRBJ1-1; size: many; D: -; DNA: TGTGCCAGCAGTTACGGGGACATGAACACTGAAGCTTTCTTT; CDR3: CASSYGDMNTEAFF
V: TRBV5-8; J: TRBJ1-5; size: many; D: -; DNA: TGTGCCAGCAGCTATCAGCCCCAGCATTTT; CDR3: CASSYQPQHF
V: TRBV19; J: TRBJ2-3; size: many; D: -; DNA: TGTGCCAGTAGTGCGACGGATGGAAGCACAGATACGCAGTATTTT; CDR3: CASSATDGSTDTQYF
V: TRBV29-1; J: TRBJ2-1; size: many; D: -; DNA: TGCAGCGGTAAGCTACGCGATGAGCAGTTCTTC; CDR3: CSGKLRDEQFF
V: TRBV5-6; J: TRBJ2-7; size: many; D: -; DNA: TGTGCCAGCACGGTTCGACAGATCTACGAGCAGTGCTTC; CDR3: CASTVRQIYEQCF
V: TRBV19; J: TRBJ2-1; size: -; D: TRBD2; DNA: TGTGCCAGTAGTATAGCAGCGGGGGCCCCCGGTGAGCAGTTCTTC; CDR3: CASSIAAGAPGEQFF
V: TRBV2; J: TRBJ2-4; size: many; D: -; DNA: TGTGCCAGCACTGGCCCCGGAAAGGACATTCAGTACTTC; CDR3: CASTGPGKDIQYF
V: TRBV18; J: TRBJ2-7; size: many; D: TRBD1; DNA: TGTGCCAGCTCCCTAGGGACAGGATACTACGAGCAGTACTTC; CDR3: CASSLGTGYYEQYF
V: TRBV7-6; J: TRBJ2-7; size: many; D: TRBD1; DNA: TGTGCCAGCAGCTCCGGGACAGGGACCCCTACCTACGAGCAGTACTTC; CDR3: CASSSGTGTPTYEQYF
V: TRBV28; J: TRBJ1-6; size: many; D: -; DNA: TGTGCCAGCAGTTCCCCATTGACATACCCAAATTCACCCCTCCACTTT; CDR3: CASSSPLTYPNSPLHF
V: TRBV27; J: TRBJ1-6; size: many; D: -; DNA: TGTGCCAGCAGTCCACCAAATTCACCCCTCCACTTT; CDR3: CASSPPNSPLHF
V: TRBV29-1; J: TRBJ1-1; size: many; D: TRBD1; DNA: TGCAGCGTTGACCGCGGCAGGGGGCGGACTGAAGCTTTCTTT; CDR3: CSVDRGRGRTEAFF
V: TRBV12-3/TRBV12-4; J: TRBJ2-5; size: many; D: TRBD2; DNA: TGTGCCAGCAGTGGCCGGGACTACAGAGAGACCCAGTACTTC; CDR3: CASSGRDYRETQYF
V: TRBV5-1; J: TRBJ1-1; size: many; D: -; DNA: TGCGCCAGCAGCTTGGGTACCCAGGTGGGTGCTTTCTTT; CDR3: CASSLGTQVGAFF
V: TRBV6-5; J: TRBJ1-1; size: many; D: TRBD1; DNA: TGTGCCAGCAGTCATTTACCGGGACAGGGGGGATTTGAAGCTTTCTTT; CDR3: CASSHLPGQGGFEAFF
V: TRBV6-5; J: TRBJ1-2; size: many; D: -; DNA: TGTGCCAGCAGTTACGGGAGCTATGGCTACACCTTC; CDR3: CASSYGSYGYTF
V: TRBV7-9; J: TRBJ2-3; size: many; D: TRBD2; DNA: TGTGCCAGCAGCTTGCCACTAGCGGGGGACCGACACTACTTCACAGATACGCAGTATTTT; CDR3: CASSLPLAGDRHYFTDTQYF
V: TRBV29-1; J: TRBJ2-1; size: many; D: TRBD2; DNA: TGCAGCGCCCCACAGGCCGGGGGGGCTTCCTACAATGAGCAGTTCTTC; CDR3: CSAPQAGGASYNEQFF
V: TRBV6-5; J: TRBJ1-2; size: many; D: -; DNA: TGTGCCAGCAGCGACAGTAACTATGGCTACACCTTC; CDR3: CASSDSNYGYTF
V: TRBV7-9; J: TRBJ2-1; size: many; D: TRBD2; DNA: TGTGCCAGCACCGAGCGGGGGGTATCCTACAATGAGCAGTTCTTC; CDR3: CASTERGVSYNEQFF
V: TRBV20-1; J: TRBJ1-1; size: many; D: -; DNA: TGCAGTGCTAGATCTGCGGATGAAGCTTTCTTT; CDR3: CSARSADEAFF
V: TRBV4-3; J: TRBJ2-1; size: many; D: -; DNA: TGCGCCAGCAGCCAGTTCAATGAGCAGTTCTTC; CDR3: CASSQFNEQFF
V: TRBV7-9; J: TRBJ1-1; size: many; D: -; DNA: TGTGCCAGCAGCCCAGTCGGGGGTCCCACTGAAGCTTTCTTT; CDR3: CASSPVGGPTEAFF
V: TRBV12-3/TRBV12-4; J: TRBJ1-2; size: many; D: -; DNA: TGTGCCAGCAGCGGAGCAGCCTCGCTTAGGGAGGGCTACACCTTC; CDR3: CASSGAASLREGYTF
V: TRBV5-1; J: TRBJ2-6; size: hyperexpanded; D: -; DNA: TGCGCCAGCAGCTTTTTAGGGGCCAACGTCCTGACTTTC; CDR3: CASSFLGANVLTF
V: TRBV27; J: TRBJ2-5; size: many; D: TRBD2; DNA: TGTGCCAGCGCTACAGACCGGACTAGCGGGGGTTCTGAGACCCAGTACTTC; CDR3: CASATDRTSGGSETQYF
V: TRBV20-1; J: TRBJ1-2; size: many; D: -; DNA: TGCAGTGCTAGACCCGGCCCGCCGGGCTATGGCTACACCTTC; CDR3: CSARPGPPGYGYTF
V: TRBV11-2; J: TRBJ1-1; size: many; D: -; DNA: TGTGCCAGCAGCTTAGTGATGGGAGGGACTGAAGCTTTCTTT; CDR3: CASSLVMGGTEAFF
V: TRBV18; J: TRBJ2-7; size: many; D: -; DNA: TGTGCCAGCTCACCACGAGACAGCCTTACCTACGAGCAGTACTTC; CDR3: CASSPRDSLTYEQYF
V: TRBV5-1; J: TRBJ2-1; size: many; D: -; DNA: TGCGCCAGCAGCTTGTTAAGCTCCTACAATGAGCAGTTCTTC; CDR3: CASSLLSSYNEQFF
V: TRBV6-1; J: TRBJ2-7; size: -; D: -; DNA: TGTGCCAGCAGTGAATTTCCCTCGACACACGAGCAGTACTTC; CDR3: CASSEFPSTHEQYF
V: TRBV6-5; J: TRBJ2-7; size: many; D: TRBD1; DNA: TGTGCCAGCAGGGGGAGGACAGGGGAGCAGTACTTC; CDR3: CASRGRTGEQYF
V: TRBV7-8; J: TRBJ2-1; size: many; D: -; DNA: TGTGCCAGCAGCGACCCTCCTAGCTCCTACAATGAGCAGTTCTTC; CDR3: CASSDPPSSYNEQFF
V: TRBV7-3; J: TRBJ1-1; size: many; D: -; DNA: TGTGCCAGCAGCTTAAGCAGGGATATGAACACTGAAGCTTTCTTT; CDR3: CASSLSRDMNTEAFF
V: TRBV4-3; J: TRBJ2-7; size: many; D: -; DNA: TGCGCCAGCAGCCTCCAGGGCGACGAGCAGTACTTC; CDR3: CASSLQGDEQYF
V: TRBV7-9; J: TRBJ1-6; size: many; D: TRBD1; DNA: TGTGCCAGCAGCTTATCGGGACAGGGGGTTTCACCCCTCCACTTT; CDR3: CASSLSGQGVSPLHF
V: TRBV6-5; J: TRBJ1-2; size: -; D: -; DNA: TGTGCCAGCAGTCAGAAAGACAGGCCGTATTATGGCTACACCTTC; CDR3: CASSQKDRPYYGYTF